The rows below give T cell receptor beta chains drawn from one sample of a study of T cells in Graves' hyperthyroidism and ophthalmopathy. Each CDR3 protein gets one entry after TCRdb re-called the multiplex PCR reads with MiXCR. The table lists 400,000 or so distinct CDR3 sequences, over 13% of them singletons. Sequencing was done on a sample of blood. The receptor source for this set is a man in his fifties with Graves' ophthalmopathy. Both conserved end residues are part of each CDR3. D genes are given only for firm matches. Clone size appears in some rows only: once, few, many, or a class for an expanded clone.

DNA: TGTGCCCTCTCATTACTAGAGGGAACAACTAATGAAAAACTGTTTTTT
CDR3: CALSLLEGTTNEKLFF
D: .
V: TRBV7-9
length: 16
J: TRBJ1-4
size: few

DNA: TGTGCCAGCTCACCTGTTGGCTACACTGAAGCTTTCTTT
CDR3: CASSPVGYTEAFF
D: .
V: TRBV18
length: 13
J: TRBJ1-1
size: many

DNA: TGCAGCGTTGTGGAGAACTATGGCTACACCTTC
CDR3: CSVVENYGYTF
D: .
V: TRBV29-1
length: 11
J: TRBJ1-2
size: few

DNA: TGCGCCAGCAGCTTGGAGGGACTCTACACTGAAGCTTTCTTT
CDR3: CASSLEGLYTEAFF
D: .
V: TRBV5-1
length: 14
J: TRBJ1-1
size: many

DNA: TGTGCCACCTCATACTCTGGAAACACCATATATTTT
CDR3: CATSYSGNTIYF
D: .
V: TRBV12-3/TRBV12-4
length: 12
J: TRBJ1-3
size: .

DNA: TGTGCCATCAGTGAGTTGGAGGGAGGACTTTACAATGAGCAGTTCTTC
CDR3: CAISELEGGLYNEQFF
D: .
V: TRBV10-3
length: 16
J: TRBJ2-1
size: many

DNA: TGTGCCAGCAGCCAAGATGGTCGTGGCTACACCTTC
CDR3: CASSQDGRGYTF
D: .
V: TRBV3-1
length: 12
J: TRBJ1-2
size: .

DNA: TGTGCCAGCAGTCAAACAGGGGGCAATTCACCCCTCCACTTT
CDR3: CASSQTGGNSPLHF
D: TRBD1
V: TRBV12-3/TRBV12-4
length: 14
J: TRBJ1-6
size: many

DNA: TGTGCCAGCAGTGTAAACGGGATAACTAACTATGGCTACACCTTC
CDR3: CASSVNGITNYGYTF
D: .
V: TRBV6-2/TRBV6-3
length: 15
J: TRBJ1-2
size: .

DNA: TGTGCCAGCAGTGAAGAAGGGCCGGGATTAAGCGAGCAGTTCTTC
CDR3: CASSEEGPGLSEQFF
D: .
V: TRBV2
length: 15
J: TRBJ2-1
size: few

DNA: TGTGCCACCAGTCACGTTGAGAGCTCCTACAATGAGCAGTTCTTC
CDR3: CATSHVESSYNEQFF
D: .
V: TRBV24-1
length: 15
J: TRBJ2-1
size: many

DNA: TGTGCCAGCAGTTTTTCACAGGGTGGAAACACCATATATTTT
CDR3: CASSFSQGGNTIYF
D: .
V: TRBV27
length: 14
J: TRBJ1-3
size: few

DNA: TGTGCCAGCAGCTCTCGGACTAGCGGGAGGGTTTACGAGCAGTACTTC
CDR3: CASSSRTSGRVYEQYF
D: TRBD2
V: TRBV7-2
length: 16
J: TRBJ2-7
size: few

DNA: TGTGCCAGCGTAGGGGACCGGAGGACCTACGAGCAGTACTTC
CDR3: CASVGDRRTYEQYF
D: .
V: TRBV12-3/TRBV12-4
length: 14
J: TRBJ2-7
size: few

DNA: TGTGCCAGCTCACCATCAGGGGACACTGAAGCTTTCTTT
CDR3: CASSPSGDTEAFF
D: .
V: TRBV18
length: 13
J: TRBJ1-1
size: many